The 18 T cell receptor beta chains below all came from one sample that was sequenced in a study of identical twins. TCRdb called the 5' RACE reads again in MiXCR, with one record for every CDR3 protein. The sample lists hundreds of thousands of distinct CDR3 sequences, 20% to 25% occurring once. A further study also used this sample, focusing on T cells expressing NK-cell markers.

Sequenced input: CD4+ T cells sorted from blood. The receptor source for this set is a woman younger than 35 in good health.

This sequence joins TRBV9 and TRBJ2-1, with TRBD2 matching 8 bases. The trim removed 0 bases at V and 6 bases at J, leaving 8 bases unmatched. The CDR3 spans 16 residues. Germline V gene sequence: CDR1 SGDLS, CDR2 YYNGEE. The CDR3 coding sequence is TGTGCCAGCAGCGTAGGATCCGCCCGGGAGGGCAATGAGCAGTTCTTC. Translation: CASSVGSAREGNEQFF.

V usage is TRBV19 and J usage is TRBJ2-7; 7 bases are a match to TRBD1. V gave up 6 bases and J gave up 0 bases; unmatched junction bases: 8. The CDR3 covers 15 residues. Germline lookup yields CDR1 LNHDA and CDR2 SQIVND (reference sequence). As DNA, the CDR3 is TGTGCCAGTAGCCGAACCGGGACAGACTCCTACGAGCAGTACTTC. Protein sequence: CASSRTGTDSYEQYF.

A few counts support this clonotype. The chain has TRBV12-3 or TRBV12-4 and TRBJ1-5; D is possibly TRBD1 (6 bases). Deletions cut 6 bases from V and 0 bases from J, with 12 bases between. This CDR3 contains 15 residues. As DNA, the CDR3 is TGTGCCAGCAGAGCCGGGACACATAGCAATCAGCCCCAGCATTTT. It encodes CASRAGTHSNQPQHF.

This clonotype was counted at least ten times. This rearrangement joins TRBV3-1 to TRBJ1-2, with D tentatively TRBD1 (6 bases). Trimming removed 3 bases at V and 7 bases at J, with 12 bases between. CDR3 length: 13 residues. The germline CDR1 and CDR2 sequences are LGHDT and YNNKEL (reference sequence). In nucleotides, the CDR3 is TGTGCCAGCAGCCATGGACAGACTAGTGGCTACACCTTC. Its translation: CASSHGQTSGYTF.

V usage is TRBV2 and J usage is TRBJ2-3; a possible D gene is TRBD2 (5 bases). Germline V gene data show CDR1 as SNHLY and CDR2 as FYNNEI. CDR3 size: 14 residues. Trimming stripped 1 base from V and 5 bases from J, with 10 bases between. The CDR3 is CASSEGTARDTQYF. CDR3 coding DNA: TGTGCCAGCAGTGAAGGGACTGCCCGAGATACGCAGTATTTT. The full variable domain, in which reference TRBV2 and TRBJ2-3 provide the parts outside the CDR3, is EPEVTQTPSHQVTQMGQEVILRCVPISNHLYFYWYRQILGQKVEFLVSFYNNEISEKSEIFDDQFSVERPDGSNFTLKIRSTKLEDSAMYFCASSEGTARDTQYFGPGTRLTVL.

The chain combines TRBV6-1 with TRBJ2-7, with 7 bases that match TRBD2. The CDR3 runs 15 residues. The V gene's germline CDR1 is MNHNS and CDR2 SASEGT. The trim removed 6 bases at V and 2 bases at J, leaving 10 bases unmatched. The chain's CDR3 is CASSRTGTTAYEQYF. Here the CDR3 DNA reads TGTGCCAGCAGCCGCACCGGGACTACCGCCTACGAGCAGTACTTC.

The V call is TRBV7-8, the J call TRBJ1-1, with D possibly TRBD1 on 6 matching bases. This CDR3 contains 12 residues. Per germline, CDR1 SGHVS and CDR2 FQNEAQ. With 5 bases removed from V and 11 bases from J, the gap between germline ends came to 15 bases. CDR3 in amino acids: CASSAKRGRAFF. CDR3 DNA sequence: TGTGCCAGCAGCGCCAAGCGGGGGCGGGCTTTCTTT.

J is TRBJ1-1 and V is TRBV10-3; unclear D gene. The V end lost 7 bases, the J end lost 10 bases, and 16 bases lay between the germline ends. The CDR3 runs 12 residues. Germline CDR1 reads ENHRY; CDR2 reads SYGVKD. CDR3 region: CAITEGRGLAFF. DNA for the CDR3: TGTGCCATCACCGAAGGGCGCGGGCTAGCTTTCTTT.

This clonotype was counted between two and nine times. The V gene is TRBV29-1, the J gene TRBJ1-3; the D gene is possibly TRBD1 (6 bases). From germline, CDR1 is SQVTM and CDR2 ANQGSEA. Deletions cut 4 bases from V and 1 base from J, with 14 bases between. The CDR3 is 15 amino acids. The DNA for the CDR3 is TGCAGCGTTGCCCCAACAGGGTTATCTGGAAACACCATATATTTT. This codes for CSVAPTGLSGNTIYF.

V and J are TRBV29-1 and TRBJ1-5, with D unclear. The CDR3 extends over 13 amino acids. The V and J ends lost 1 base and 0 bases respectively, with 4 bases between them. The V gene's germline CDR1 is SQVTM and CDR2 ANQGSEA. The CDR3 sequence is CSVEVDSNQPQHF. The CDR3, as DNA: TGCAGCGTTGAAGTTGATAGCAATCAGCCCCAGCATTTT.

The sample holds one count of this clonotype. The genes are TRBV29-1 and TRBJ1-1, with D maybe TRBD1 (6 bases). The germline V gene has CDR1 SQVTM and CDR2 ANQGSEA. Trimming removed 0 bases at V and 6 bases at J, with 20 bases between. There are 16 residues in the CDR3. CDR3 coding DNA: TGCAGCGTTGAAGATGTGGGGGGCCCGAATGTCGCTGAAGCTTTCTTT. This encodes CSVEDVGGPNVAEAFF.

V and J are TRBV7-9 and TRBJ1-2, with D unresolved. V gave up 5 bases and J gave up 4 bases, with 17 bases separating them. Germline V lookup: CDR1 SEHNR, CDR2 FQNEAQ (reference sequence). CDR3 length: 15 amino acids. The CDR3 region has the DNA TGTGCCAGCAGCCCATTCCCGGCAGCTCCCTATGGCTACACCTTC. It translates to CASSPFPAAPYGYTF.

The rearrangement links TRBV9 to TRBJ2-1, with D unclear. CDR1 and CDR2 (germline): SGDLS, YYNGEE. V lost 0 bases and J 3 bases, leaving 13 bases between the germline ends. This CDR3 has 16 residues. In DNA, the CDR3 is TGTGCCAGCAGCGTAGCTACGGGCCCCGGCTACAATGAGCAGTTCTTC. Translated: CASSVATGPGYNEQFF.

The V gene is TRBV20-1, the J gene TRBJ2-1; 8 bases map to TRBD2. V shed 4 bases and J 16 bases; nucleotides not matched to a gene: 9. Germline V lookup: CDR1 DFQATT, CDR2 SNEGSKA (reference sequence). The CDR3 spans 11 residues. In DNA, the CDR3 is TGCAGTGCTACCTACCTAGCGGGCCTTTTCTTC. This sequence encodes CSATYLAGLFF.

The chain employs TRBV6-2 or TRBV6-3 and TRBJ2-2; 9 nucleotides agree with TRBD1. V lost 6 bases and J lost 6; bases outside the gene matches: 11. CDR3 length: 16 amino acids. Germline V lookup: CDR1 MNHEY, CDR2 SVGEGT. The CDR3 region has the DNA TGTGCCAGCAGCCACCCCAACAGGGGGCGAGCCGGGGAGCTGTTTTTT. Its protein product is CASSHPNRGRAGELFF.

This chain joins TRBV7-2 and TRBJ2-7, with a possible D match to TRBD1 (6 bases). The CDR3 loop spans 15 amino acids. Trimming left V 2 bases short and J 7 bases short, with 18 bases between. The V gene's germline CDR1 is SGHTA and CDR2 FQGNSA. The CDR3 sequence: CASSLQAGVGREQYF. The DNA for the CDR3 is TGTGCCAGCAGCTTACAGGCAGGGGTGGGGAGAGAGCAGTACTTC.

V usage is TRBV6-1 and J usage is TRBJ1-1; TRBD1 matches 8 bases. Germline V gene lookup returns CDR1 MNHNS and CDR2 SASEGT. Germline trimming cut 5 bases from V and 3 bases from J; bases unmatched to any gene: 8. CDR3 length equals 15 residues. The CDR3 spells CASSRYRGLDTEAFF. CDR3 bases: TGTGCCAGCAGTCGGTACAGGGGGTTGGACACTGAAGCTTTCTTT.

V gene TRBV20-1 combines with J gene TRBJ2-1; D unclear. CDR3 length equals 11 residues. CDR1 and CDR2 from the germline V gene are DFQATT and SNEGSKA (reference sequence). Trimming pared 4 bases from V and 7 bases from J, leaving 8 bases between. CDR3 nucleotides: TGCAGTGCTATAAACGCTAATGAGCAGTTCTTC. Amino acids: CSAINANEQFF.